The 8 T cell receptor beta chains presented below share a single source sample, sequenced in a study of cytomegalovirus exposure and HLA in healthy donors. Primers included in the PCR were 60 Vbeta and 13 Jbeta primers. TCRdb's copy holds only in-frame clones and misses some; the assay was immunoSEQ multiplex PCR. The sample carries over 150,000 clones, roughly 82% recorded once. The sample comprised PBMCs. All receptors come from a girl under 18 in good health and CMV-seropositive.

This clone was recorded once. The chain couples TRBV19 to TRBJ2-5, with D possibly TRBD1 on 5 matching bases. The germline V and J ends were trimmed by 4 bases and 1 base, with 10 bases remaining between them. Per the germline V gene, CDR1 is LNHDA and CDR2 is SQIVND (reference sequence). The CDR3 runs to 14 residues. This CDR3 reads CASSTTELQETQYF. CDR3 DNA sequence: TGTGCCAGTAGTACGACAGAACTCCAAGAGACCCAGTACTTC.

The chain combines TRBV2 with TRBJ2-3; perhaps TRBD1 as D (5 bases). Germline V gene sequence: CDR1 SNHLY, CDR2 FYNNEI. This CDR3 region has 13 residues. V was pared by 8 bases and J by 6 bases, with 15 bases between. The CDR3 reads CASGKEGADTQYF. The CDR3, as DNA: TGTGCCAGCGGGAAGGAAGGGGCGGATACGCAGTATTTT. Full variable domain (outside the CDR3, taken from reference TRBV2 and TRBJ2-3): EPEVTQTPSHQVTQMGQEVILRCVPISNHLYFYWYRQILGQKVEFLVSFYNNEISEKSEIFDDQFSVERPDGSNFTLKIRSTKLEDSAMYFCASGKEGADTQYFGPGTRLTVL.

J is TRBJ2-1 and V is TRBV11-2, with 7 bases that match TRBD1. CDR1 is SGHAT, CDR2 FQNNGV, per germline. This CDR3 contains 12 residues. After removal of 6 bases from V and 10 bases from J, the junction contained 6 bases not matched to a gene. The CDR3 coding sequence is TGTGCCAGCAGTTACAGGGGTAACGAGCAGTTCTTC. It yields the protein CASSYRGNEQFF.

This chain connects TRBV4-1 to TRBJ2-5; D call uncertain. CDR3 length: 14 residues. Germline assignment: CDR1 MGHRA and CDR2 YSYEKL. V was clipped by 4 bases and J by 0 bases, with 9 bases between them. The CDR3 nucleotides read TGCGCCAGCAGCCCCCGAGTGTACCAAGAGACCCAGTACTTC. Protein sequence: CASSPRVYQETQYF.

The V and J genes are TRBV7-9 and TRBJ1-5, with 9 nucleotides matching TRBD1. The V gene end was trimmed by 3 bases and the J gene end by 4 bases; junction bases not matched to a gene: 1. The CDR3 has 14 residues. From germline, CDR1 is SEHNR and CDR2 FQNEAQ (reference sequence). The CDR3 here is CASSLGQGNQPQHF. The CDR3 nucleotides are TGTGCCAGCAGCTTGGGACAGGGAAATCAGCCCCAGCATTTT.

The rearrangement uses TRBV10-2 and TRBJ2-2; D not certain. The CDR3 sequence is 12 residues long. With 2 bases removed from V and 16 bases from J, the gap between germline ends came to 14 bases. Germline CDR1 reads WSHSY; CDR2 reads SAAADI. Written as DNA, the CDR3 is TGCGCCAGCAGTGAGCACAGTGGGTTAAGGTTTTTT. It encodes CASSEHSGLRFF.

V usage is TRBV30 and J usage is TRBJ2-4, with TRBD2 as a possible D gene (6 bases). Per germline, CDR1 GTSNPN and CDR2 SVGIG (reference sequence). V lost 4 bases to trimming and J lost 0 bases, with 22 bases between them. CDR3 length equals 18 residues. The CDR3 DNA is TGTGCCTGGATCGACGGGGGTTTACACGGAGTAGCCAAAAACATTCAGTACTTC. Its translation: CAWIDGGLHGVAKNIQYF.

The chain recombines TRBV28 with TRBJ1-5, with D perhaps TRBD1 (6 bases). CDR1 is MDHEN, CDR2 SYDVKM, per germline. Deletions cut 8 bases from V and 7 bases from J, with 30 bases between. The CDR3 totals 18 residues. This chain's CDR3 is CASLTSRPGTRRNQPQHF. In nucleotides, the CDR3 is TGTGCCAGCCTCACCTCCAGACCGGGGACAAGGCGGAACCAGCCCCAGCATTTT.